This T cell receptor beta chain was sequenced in a study of blood T cell repertoires in COVID-19. Clones were read by immunoSEQ multiplex PCR, and TCRdb kept only the in-frame ones, dropping some. Found here are about 250,000 clones, 80% to 90% of them singletons; the top ten hold approximately 9%. V was pared by 7 bases and J by 4 bases, with 1 base of the junction left unmatched. There are 12 residues in the CDR3. The sample was PBMCs or T cells enriched from blood (not recorded which). The chain recombines TRBV12-3 or TRBV12-4 with TRBJ1-1, with TRBD1 matching over 9 bases. This receptor was identified in a man aged 40-50 years who had recovered from COVID-19. The CDR3 loop is CASIQGATEAFF. The CDR3 nucleotides read TGTGCCAGCATACAGGGGGCCACTGAAGCTTTCTTT.